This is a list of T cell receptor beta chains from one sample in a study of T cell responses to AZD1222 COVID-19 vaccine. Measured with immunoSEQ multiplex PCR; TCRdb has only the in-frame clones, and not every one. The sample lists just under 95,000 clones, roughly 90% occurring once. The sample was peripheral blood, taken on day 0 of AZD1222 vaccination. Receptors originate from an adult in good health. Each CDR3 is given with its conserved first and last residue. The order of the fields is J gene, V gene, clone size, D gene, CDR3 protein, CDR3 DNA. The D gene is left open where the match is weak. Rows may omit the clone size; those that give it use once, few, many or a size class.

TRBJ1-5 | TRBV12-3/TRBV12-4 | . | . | CASRWDIQPQHF | TGTGCCAGCCGCTGGGATATCCAGCCCCAGCATTTT
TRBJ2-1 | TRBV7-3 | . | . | CASSPTLGDSYNEQFF | TGTGCCAGCAGCCCCACGTTGGGGGACTCCTACAATGAGCAGTTCTTC
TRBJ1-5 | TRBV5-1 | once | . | CASSLDGGVNQPQHF | TGCGCCAGCAGCTTGGATGGGGGGGTCAATCAGCCCCAGCATTTT
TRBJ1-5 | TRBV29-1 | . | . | CSVGGSQGSNQPQHF | TGCAGCGTGGGGGGGTCCCAAGGGAGTAATCAGCCCCAGCATTTT
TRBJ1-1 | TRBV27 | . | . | CASYRTGGNTEAFF | TGTGCCAGCTACAGAACCGGGGGAAACACTGAAGCTTTCTTT
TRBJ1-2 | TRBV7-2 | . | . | CASSLVLDSAFGGYTF | TGTGCCAGCAGCTTAGTACTGGACAGTGCCTTCGGGGGCTACACCTTC
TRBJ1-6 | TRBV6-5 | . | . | CASRPAITGNSPLHF | TGTGCCAGCAGGCCGGCGATTACCGGGAATTCACCCCTCCACTTT
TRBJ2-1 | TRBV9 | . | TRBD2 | CASSQSGTSGGRGQGEQFF | TGTGCCAGCAGCCAATCCGGGACTAGCGGGGGCCGTGGCCAGGGGGAGCAGTTCTTC
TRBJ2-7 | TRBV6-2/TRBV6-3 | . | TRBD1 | CASSYGQGPYEQYF | TGTGCCAGCAGCTATGGACAGGGACCCTACGAGCAGTACTTC
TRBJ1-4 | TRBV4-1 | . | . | CASSQETGNTNEKLFF | TGCGCCAGCAGCCAAGAAACAGGCAATACTAATGAAAAACTGTTTTTT
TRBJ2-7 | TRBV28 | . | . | CASSPPGLYF | TGTGCCAGCAGCCCCCCCGGACTTTACTTC
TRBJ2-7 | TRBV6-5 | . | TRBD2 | CASVAGSAGGEQYF | TGTGCCAGCGTTGCAGGCAGTGCCGGGGGGGAGCAGTACTTC
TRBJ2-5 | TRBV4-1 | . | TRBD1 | CASSQEGQGRWLLETQYF | TGCGCCAGCAGCCAAGAGGGACAGGGGAGATGGTTATTGGAGACCCAGTACTTC
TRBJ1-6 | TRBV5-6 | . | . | CASSLAGHSYNSPLHF | TGTGCCAGCAGCTTGGCTGGGCACTCCTATAATTCACCCCTCCACTTT
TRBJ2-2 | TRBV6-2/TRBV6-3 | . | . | CASSTGDTYTGELFF | TGTGCCAGCAGCACGGGGGACACATACACCGGGGAGCTGTTTTTT
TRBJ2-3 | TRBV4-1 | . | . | CASSQQGTDTQYF | TGCGCCAGCAGCCAACAGGGCACAGATACGCAGTATTTT